These 32 T cell receptor beta chains were sequenced from one sample in a study of blood T cell repertoires in COVID-19. Sequenced by immunoSEQ multiplex PCR; TCRdb stores in-frame clones only, minus some. The sample holds roughly 250,000 clones, more than 70% seen once. The material sequenced was peripheral blood. The receptors come from a woman aged 40 to 49 who had recovered from COVID-19.

The chain employs TRBV5-5 and TRBJ2-7; D may be TRBD1 (7 bases). This CDR3 spans 13 amino acids. V lost 8 bases to trimming and J lost 6 bases, with 18 bases between them. Germline assignment: CDR1 SGHKS and CDR2 YYEKEE (reference sequence). Written as DNA, the CDR3 is TGTGCCAGTTCAGGAGGGGGCTCCCTCGAGCAGTACTTC. Its protein is CASSGGGSLEQYF.

This rearrangement joins TRBV7-2 to TRBJ2-7; the match to TRBD2 covers 14 bases. Germline-derived CDR1 and CDR2 are SGHTA and FQGNSA. V lost 3 bases, J lost 7 bases, and 8 bases stayed unmatched. There are 16 residues in the CDR3. CDR3 DNA sequence: TGTGCCAGCAGCTTCCGACTAGCGGGAGGGTATAGGGAGCAGTACTTC. Translated, it gives CASSFRLAGGYREQYF.

V and J are TRBV19 and TRBJ1-2; D may be TRBD1 (6 bases). Trimming stripped 5 bases from V and 4 bases from J, with 11 bases between. The CDR3 is made up of 13 amino acids. From germline, CDR1 is LNHDA and CDR2 SQIVND (reference sequence). CDR3 sequence: CASSPGTSYGYTF. DNA for the CDR3: TGTGCCAGTAGTCCCGGGACATCCTATGGCTACACCTTC.

V usage is TRBV7-2 and J usage is TRBJ2-7; 9 bases are shared with TRBD1. The trim removed 1 base at V and 4 bases at J, leaving 8 bases unmatched. The germline V gene has CDR1 SGHTA and CDR2 FQGNSA. The CDR3 has 16 amino acids. The CDR3 protein is CASSLDFGTGLYEQYF. The CDR3 bases are TGTGCCAGCAGCTTAGACTTCGGGACAGGGTTATACGAGCAGTACTTC.

The CDR3 bases are TGCGCCAGCAGCCAAGAGCACAGCTCAGAGACTTACAGGGAGAGGAGAGTGCAGTATTTT. This translates into CASSQEHSSETYRERRVQYF. This chain joins TRBV4-3 and TRBJ2-3, with D tentatively TRBD1 (6 bases). This CDR3 has 20 residues. V lost 0 bases to trimming and J lost 11 bases, with 33 bases between them. Germline V gene sequence: CDR1 LGHNA, CDR2 YSLEER.

The rearrangement links TRBV5-1 to TRBJ2-2, with D possibly TRBD2 on 6 matching bases. CDR3 length: 15 amino acids. The ends were cut back, 7 bases at V and 0 bases at J, with 13 bases in the middle. Germline V gene data show CDR1 as SGHRS and CDR2 as YFSETQ. The CDR3 DNA reads TGCGCCAGCTTTGGGGGACTGTCGAACACCGGGGAGCTGTTTTTT. Protein: CASFGGLSNTGELFF.

The V and J genes are TRBV7-9 and TRBJ1-4; TRBD1 might be the D (5 bases). With 5 bases removed from V and 0 bases from J, the gap between germline ends came to 10 bases. The CDR3 consists of 15 residues. Germline V gene lookup returns CDR1 SEHNR and CDR2 FQNEAQ (reference sequence). The CDR3 sequence: CASSPSGATNEKLFF. Here the CDR3 DNA reads TGTGCCAGCAGCCCGTCGGGGGCAACTAATGAAAAACTGTTTTTT.

In this sample, this clone turned up once. In nucleotides, the CDR3 is TGCAGCGTCGTTACTGACAGGGGATGGGGGCAGTTCTTC. Translation: CSVVTDRGWGQFF. The rearrangement uses TRBV29-1 and TRBJ2-1; 8 bases are shared with TRBD1. Trimming cost V 6 bases and J 12 bases; bases outside gene matches: 13. CDR1 and CDR2 (germline): SQVTM, ANQGSEA. CDR3 length: 13 residues.

The chain recombines TRBV24-1 with TRBJ2-1, with a possible D match to TRBD1 (6 bases). Per the germline V gene, CDR1 is KGHDR and CDR2 is SFDVKD. CDR3 length equals 19 residues. V was pared by 3 bases and J by 1 base, with 21 bases between. The CDR3 DNA follows: TGTGCCACCAGTGATGCAAGAACCGGGACACACGGATCCTACAATGAGCAGTTCTTC. Its translation: CATSDARTGTHGSYNEQFF.

This rearrangement joins TRBV2 to TRBJ2-7; a weak D match, TRBD1 (6 bases). Between the trimmed V and J ends, which lost 8 bases and 0 bases, there was a span of 14 bases. Germline V gives CDR1 SNHLY, CDR2 FYNNEI. The CDR3 covers 14 residues. The CDR3 DNA reads TGTGCCAGCGGCCCGGACAGCCGCTCCTACGAGCAGTACTTC. Translated, it gives CASGPDSRSYEQYF.

The chain links TRBV7-2 to TRBJ2-5; a possible D gene is TRBD1 (5 bases). Trimming removed 3 bases from V and 4 bases from J, with 12 bases in between. There are 14 residues in the CDR3. Germline V CDR1 and CDR2: SGHTA, FQGNSA. CDR3 amino acids: CASSFSADRETQYF. CDR3 sequence (DNA): TGTGCCAGCAGCTTTTCCGCCGACAGAGAGACCCAGTACTTC.

This rearrangement joins TRBV5-1 to TRBJ2-7, with 8 bases lining up with TRBD1. V shed 7 bases, J shed 3 bases, and the junction held 9 bases outside the gene matches. The CDR3 sequence is 14 residues long. The germline gives CDR1 SGHRS, CDR2 YFSETQ. The CDR3 coding sequence is TGCGCCAGCGCTCAGCGTACAGGGGGCTACGAGCAGTACTTC. Encoded protein: CASAQRTGGYEQYF. The entire variable domain, with the rest obtained from reference TRBV5-1 and TRBJ2-7, is as follows: KAGVTQTPRYLIKTRGQQVTLSCSPISGHRSVSWYQQTPGQGLQFLFEYFSETQRNKGNFPGRFSGRQFSNSRSEMNVSTLELGDSALYLCASAQRTGGYEQYFGPGTRLTVT.

The genes are TRBV6-1 and TRBJ1-5, with D unresolved. The germline V gene has CDR1 MNHNS and CDR2 SASEGT. This CDR3 is 16 amino acids long. V shed 0 bases and J shed 0 bases, with 9 bases lying between them. Written as DNA, the CDR3 is TGTGCCAGCAGTGAAGCTACTGGTGTTAGCAATCAGCCCCAGCATTTT. It yields the protein CASSEATGVSNQPQHF.

CDR3 sequence: CASRQGLAGGGDTQYF. CDR3 in DNA: TGTGCCAGCAGACAGGGACTAGCGGGGGGGGGAGATACGCAGTATTTT. The V and J genes are TRBV4-2 and TRBJ2-3; TRBD2 matches 16 bases. CDR1 and CDR2 (germline): LGHNA, YNFKEQ. The junction had 5 bases not matched to a gene; V was cut back by 6 bases and J by 5 bases. The CDR3 is 16 residues long.

The chain is built from TRBV27 and TRBJ2-1; 7 bases map to TRBD1. V shed 6 bases and J 7 bases; nucleotides not matched to a gene: 12. The CDR3 covers 15 residues. Germline CDR1 reads MNHEY; CDR2 reads SMNVEV (reference sequence). The CDR3 DNA is TGTGCCAGCAGACCATGGGAGACAGGGCTTAATGAGCAGTTCTTC. Residues: CASRPWETGLNEQFF.

This chain uses TRBV6-5 with TRBJ2-2; tentative D call: TRBD2 (6 bases). The CDR3 length is 16 residues. V was pared by 0 bases and J by 7 bases, with 15 bases between. The germline V gene encodes CDR1 MNHEY and CDR2 SVGAGI. The CDR3 DNA reads TGTGCCAGCAGTTACTCGCCGGGACTCGCGAGCGGGGAGCTGTTTTTT. This sequence encodes CASSYSPGLASGELFF.

The gene calls are TRBV28 and TRBJ2-3, with D tentatively TRBD2 (6 bases). The CDR3 totals 15 residues. V lost 6 bases to trimming and J lost 1 base, with 14 bases between them. CDR1 and CDR2 from the germline V gene are MDHEN and SYDVKM. The CDR3 protein is CASRRGTWGTDTQYF. The CDR3 DNA sequence: TGTGCCAGCAGGCGGGGTACTTGGGGCACAGATACGCAGTATTTT.

This clone was recorded at least ten times. The chain links TRBV7-3 to TRBJ2-2; weak D call: TRBD2 (7 bases). Germline V gene data show CDR1 as SGHTA and CDR2 as FQGTGA. The V gene lost 2 bases and the J gene lost 2 bases, with 21 bases spanning the gap. The CDR3 loop spans 19 amino acids. This CDR3 reads CASSLHGGPRTDNTGELFF. The CDR3 bases are TGTGCCAGCAGCTTACACGGGGGGCCGAGGACAGACAACACCGGGGAGCTGTTTTTT.

This clone was seen only a few times. The V gene is TRBV7-2, the J gene TRBJ1-6; TRBD1 matches 9 bases. There are 18 residues in the CDR3. With 6 bases clipped from V and 5 bases from J, the junction kept 14 bases outside the gene matches. Germline V gene sequence: CDR1 SGHTA, CDR2 FQGNSA. CDR3 nucleotides: TGTGCCAGCAGAAAAACGGGGGACAGGGCATTCAATAATTCACCCCTCCACTTT. Translation: CASRKTGDRAFNNSPLHF.

This clone was detected only once. J is TRBJ2-7 and V is TRBV11-2; TRBD1 matches 7 bases. The CDR3 totals 14 residues. Germline-derived CDR1 and CDR2 are SGHAT and FQNNGV. V lost 2 bases and J lost 1; bases outside the gene matches: 2. The CDR3 reads CASSLWDSSYEQYF. In nucleotides, the CDR3 is TGTGCCAGCAGCTTATGGGACAGTTCCTACGAGCAGTACTTC.

V usage is TRBV24-1 and J usage is TRBJ2-1, with a possible D match to TRBD1 (6 bases). Germline lookup yields CDR1 KGHDR and CDR2 SFDVKD. The CDR3 consists of 14 residues. V was cut by 3 bases and J by 3 bases, with 8 bases left in between. CDR3 sequence (DNA): TGTGCCACCAGTGATGGACAGATCTACAATGAGCAGTTCTTC. This sequence encodes CATSDGQIYNEQFF.

The chain couples TRBV10-3 to TRBJ1-2; a possible D gene is TRBD1 (5 bases). With 3 bases removed from V and 4 bases from J, the gap between germline ends came to 9 bases. CDR3 length equals 13 residues. Germline-derived CDR1 and CDR2 are ENHRY and SYGVKD. CDR3: CAISEGQGYGYTF. The CDR3 coding sequence is TGTGCCATCAGTGAAGGGCAGGGCTATGGCTACACCTTC.

The CDR3 is CASSLGTDYGYTF. The CDR3 DNA reads TGTGCCAGCAGCTTAGGGACAGACTATGGCTACACCTTC. V gene TRBV7-8 combines with J gene TRBJ1-2; TRBD1 might be the D (6 bases). The germline V gene encodes CDR1 SGHVS and CDR2 FQNEAQ. V lost 1 base to trimming and J lost 3 bases, with 6 bases between them. This CDR3 has 13 residues.

This clone was detected only once. The V call is TRBV5-4, the J call TRBJ2-3; 10 nucleotides align to TRBD2. The CDR3 is 16 residues long. V was pared by 1 base and J by 2 bases, with 4 bases of the junction left unmatched. The germline gives CDR1 SGHNT, CDR2 YYREEE (reference sequence). The CDR3 region is CASSLFSGGPTDTQYF. CDR3 DNA: TGTGCCAGCAGCTTGTTTAGCGGGGGGCCCACAGATACGCAGTATTTT.

The CDR3 DNA reads TGCGCCAGCAGCTTGGATCCGGGACAGGGTTTCAATGAGCAGTTCTTC. The encoded protein is CASSLDPGQGFNEQFF. The genes are TRBV5-1 and TRBJ2-1, with 9 bases matching TRBD1. V was pared by 0 bases and J by 6 bases, with 7 bases of the junction left unmatched. Per the germline V gene, CDR1 is SGHRS and CDR2 is YFSETQ. The CDR3 consists of 16 residues.

This clone is a singleton in its sample. This chain joins TRBV6-1 and TRBJ2-4; perhaps TRBD2 as D (5 bases). Germline assignment: CDR1 MNHNS and CDR2 SASEGT. V was trimmed by 0 bases and J by 2 bases, leaving 14 bases between them. This CDR3 contains 17 residues. CDR3 protein: CASSEAPGSQTKNIQYF. The CDR3 nucleotides read TGTGCCAGCAGTGAAGCACCGGGGTCTCAAACCAAAAACATTCAGTACTTC.

The V and J genes are TRBV2 and TRBJ2-5, with 7 bases aligning to TRBD2. The ends lost 5 bases at V and 3 bases at J; junction bases unmatched: 9. In germline, CDR1 is SNHLY, CDR2 FYNNEI. This CDR3 has 15 residues. The CDR3 is CASSRGSPGKETQYF. The CDR3 DNA is TGTGCCAGCAGTCGCGGGAGTCCAGGGAAAGAGACCCAGTACTTC.

This clone was recorded only once. J is TRBJ2-3 and V is TRBV5-5; the match to TRBD2 covers 12 bases. This CDR3 spans 15 amino acids. The J segment lost 1 base and the V segment lost 4 bases, leaving 1 base of the junction unmatched. Looked up from germline, CDR1 is SGHKS and CDR2 is YYEKEE (reference sequence). CDR3 residues: CASSRLAGGTDTQYF. CDR3 nucleotide sequence: TGTGCCAGCAGCCGACTAGCGGGGGGCACAGATACGCAGTATTTT.

The chain uses TRBV6-5 and TRBJ2-7; the D gene is possibly TRBD1 (6 bases). The CDR3 has 15 amino acids. V lost 4 bases to trimming and J lost 2 bases, with 15 bases between them. Germline V gene data show CDR1 as MNHEY and CDR2 as SVGAGI. In DNA, the CDR3 is TGTGCCAGCAGTTCATCCCCGACAGGTCCCTACGAGCAGTACTTC. As protein: CASSSSPTGPYEQYF.

The rearrangement joins TRBV6-5 to TRBJ2-2; the D is unclear. The CDR3 spans 14 residues. Per germline, CDR1 MNHEY and CDR2 SVGAGI. Deletions cut 0 bases from V and 6 bases from J, with 8 bases between. This chain's CDR3 is CASSYSIGSGELFF. The CDR3 region has the DNA TGTGCCAGCAGTTACTCGATCGGGTCCGGGGAGCTGTTTTTT.

The chain combines TRBV6-5 with TRBJ1-2; TRBD1 is a possible D gene (6 bases). Germline loops: CDR1 MNHEY, CDR2 SVGAGI. The CDR3 runs to 13 residues. V shed 5 bases and J shed 5 bases, with 12 bases lying between them. CDR3 sequence (DNA): TGTGCCAGCAGTACCCGGACAGTTTATGGCTACACCTTC. Protein: CASSTRTVYGYTF.

This chain links TRBV7-9 with TRBJ2-2, with 7 bases identical to TRBD1. J gave up 3 bases and V 4 bases, and 8 bases lay outside the gene matches. Per the germline V gene, CDR1 is SEHNR and CDR2 is FQNEAQ (reference sequence). This CDR3 is 16 amino acids long. The CDR3 spells CASSSPGQSYTGELFF. CDR3 DNA: TGTGCCAGCAGCTCCCCGGGACAGTCTTACACCGGGGAGCTGTTTTTT.